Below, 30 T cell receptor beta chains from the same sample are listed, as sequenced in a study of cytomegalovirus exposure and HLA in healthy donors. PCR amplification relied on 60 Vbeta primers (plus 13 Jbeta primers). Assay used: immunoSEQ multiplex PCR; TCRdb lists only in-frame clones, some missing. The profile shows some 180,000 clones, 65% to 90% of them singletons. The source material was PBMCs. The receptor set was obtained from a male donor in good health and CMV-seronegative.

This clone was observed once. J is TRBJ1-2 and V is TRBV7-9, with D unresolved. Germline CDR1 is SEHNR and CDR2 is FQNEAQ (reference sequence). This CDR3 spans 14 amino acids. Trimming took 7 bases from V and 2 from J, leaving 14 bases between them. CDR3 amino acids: CASIEGRGNYGYTF. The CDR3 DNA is TGTGCCAGCATCGAGGGCCGGGGAAACTATGGCTACACCTTC.

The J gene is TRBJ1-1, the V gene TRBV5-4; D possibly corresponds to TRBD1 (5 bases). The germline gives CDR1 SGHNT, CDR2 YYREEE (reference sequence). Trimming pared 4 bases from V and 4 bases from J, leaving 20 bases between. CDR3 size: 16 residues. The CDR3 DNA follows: TGTGCCAGCAGCCCTACGGGGCTTCGGGGGACCACTGAAGCTTTCTTT. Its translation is CASSPTGLRGTTEAFF.

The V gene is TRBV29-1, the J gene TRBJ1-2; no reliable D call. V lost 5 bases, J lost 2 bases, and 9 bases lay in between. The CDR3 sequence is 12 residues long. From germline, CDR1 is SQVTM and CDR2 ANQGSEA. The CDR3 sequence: CSVRSGNYGYTF. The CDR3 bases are TGCAGCGTTAGGAGTGGCAACTATGGCTACACCTTC.

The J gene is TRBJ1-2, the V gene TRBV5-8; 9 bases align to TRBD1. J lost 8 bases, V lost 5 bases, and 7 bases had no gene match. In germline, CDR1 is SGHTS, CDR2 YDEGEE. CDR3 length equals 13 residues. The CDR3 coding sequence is TGTGCCAGCAGAGGGACAGGGCGGGTCGGCTACACCTTC. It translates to CASRGTGRVGYTF.

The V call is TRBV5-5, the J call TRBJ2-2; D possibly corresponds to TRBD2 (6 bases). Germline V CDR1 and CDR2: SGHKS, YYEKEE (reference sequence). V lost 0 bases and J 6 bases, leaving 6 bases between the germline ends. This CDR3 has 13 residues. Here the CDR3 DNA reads TGTGCCAGCAGCTTGGGGGGGGCCGGGGAGCTGTTTTTT. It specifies CASSLGGAGELFF.

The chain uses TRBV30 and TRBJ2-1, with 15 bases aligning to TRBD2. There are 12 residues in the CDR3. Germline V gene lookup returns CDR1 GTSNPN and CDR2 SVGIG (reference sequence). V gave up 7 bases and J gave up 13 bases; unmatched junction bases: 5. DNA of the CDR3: TGTGCCTCGGGACTAGCGGGGGGACCTCAGTTCTTC. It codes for CASGLAGGPQFF.

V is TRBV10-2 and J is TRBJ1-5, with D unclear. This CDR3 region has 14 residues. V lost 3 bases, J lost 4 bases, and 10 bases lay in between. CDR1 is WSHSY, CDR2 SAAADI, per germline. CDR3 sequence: CASSDRSVNQPQHF. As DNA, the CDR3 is TGCGCCAGCAGTGACCGAAGCGTAAATCAGCCCCAGCATTTT.

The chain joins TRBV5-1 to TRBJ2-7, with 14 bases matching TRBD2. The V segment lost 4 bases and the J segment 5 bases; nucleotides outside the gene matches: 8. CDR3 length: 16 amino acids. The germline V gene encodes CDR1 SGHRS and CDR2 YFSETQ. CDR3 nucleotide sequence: TGCGCCAGCAGCACCCGGACTAGCGGGGGGTTCAACGAGCAGTACTTC. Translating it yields CASSTRTSGGFNEQYF. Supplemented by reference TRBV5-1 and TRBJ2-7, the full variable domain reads KAGVTQTPRYLIKTRGQQVTLSCSPISGHRSVSWYQQTPGQGLQFLFEYFSETQRNKGNFPGRFSGRQFSNSRSEMNVSTLELGDSALYLCASSTRTSGGFNEQYFGPGTRLTVT.

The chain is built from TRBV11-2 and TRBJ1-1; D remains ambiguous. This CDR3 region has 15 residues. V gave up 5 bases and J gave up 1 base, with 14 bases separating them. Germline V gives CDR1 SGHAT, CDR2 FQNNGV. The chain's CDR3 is CASSLLVGENTEAFF. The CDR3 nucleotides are TGTGCCAGCAGCCTCCTTGTCGGGGAGAACACTGAAGCTTTCTTT.

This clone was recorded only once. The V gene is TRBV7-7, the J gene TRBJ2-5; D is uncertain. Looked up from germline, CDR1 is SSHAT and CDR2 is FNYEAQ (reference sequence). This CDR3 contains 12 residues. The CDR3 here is CATRSLGETQYF. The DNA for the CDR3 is TGTGCTACCCGGTCGCTCGGGGAGACCCAGTACTTC.

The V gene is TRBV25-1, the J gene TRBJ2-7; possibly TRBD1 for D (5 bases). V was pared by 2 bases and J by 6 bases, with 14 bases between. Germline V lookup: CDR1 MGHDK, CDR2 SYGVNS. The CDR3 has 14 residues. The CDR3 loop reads CASSETGPASEQYF. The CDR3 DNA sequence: TGTGCCAGCAGTGAAACAGGACCTGCCTCCGAGCAGTACTTC.

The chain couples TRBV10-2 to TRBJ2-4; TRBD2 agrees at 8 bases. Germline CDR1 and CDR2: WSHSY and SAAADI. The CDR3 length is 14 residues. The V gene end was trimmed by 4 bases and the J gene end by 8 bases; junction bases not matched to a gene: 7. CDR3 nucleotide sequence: TGCGCCAGCAGTGCCGCGGGGGGATCGGACATTCAGTACTTC. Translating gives CASSAAGGSDIQYF.

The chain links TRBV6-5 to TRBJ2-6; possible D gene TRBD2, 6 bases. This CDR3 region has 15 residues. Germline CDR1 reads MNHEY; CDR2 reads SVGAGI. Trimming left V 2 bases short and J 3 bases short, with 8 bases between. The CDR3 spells CASSYGGDGANVLTF. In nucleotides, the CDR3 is TGTGCCAGCAGTTACGGAGGGGATGGGGCCAACGTCCTGACTTTC.

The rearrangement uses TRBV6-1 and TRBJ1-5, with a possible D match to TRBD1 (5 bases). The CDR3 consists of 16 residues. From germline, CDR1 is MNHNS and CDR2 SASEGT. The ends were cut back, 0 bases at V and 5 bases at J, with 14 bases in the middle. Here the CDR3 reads CASSEARGLGDQPQHF. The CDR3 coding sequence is TGTGCCAGCAGTGAAGCGCGGGGACTCGGGGATCAGCCCCAGCATTTT.

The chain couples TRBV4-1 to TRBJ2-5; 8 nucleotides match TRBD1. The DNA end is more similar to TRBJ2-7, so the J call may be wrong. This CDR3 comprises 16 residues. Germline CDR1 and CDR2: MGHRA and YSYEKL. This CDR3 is CASSQDLDRGTYEQYF. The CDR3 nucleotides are TGCGCCAGCAGCCAAGATCTCGACAGGGGCACGTACGAGCAGTACTTC.

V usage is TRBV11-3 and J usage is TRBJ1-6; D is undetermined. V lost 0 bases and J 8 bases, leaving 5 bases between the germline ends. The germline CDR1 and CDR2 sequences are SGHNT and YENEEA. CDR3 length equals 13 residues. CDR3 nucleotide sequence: TGTGCCAGCAGCTTAGAATCGGATTCACCCCTCCACTTT. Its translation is CASSLESDSPLHF. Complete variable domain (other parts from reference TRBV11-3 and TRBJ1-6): EAGVVQSPRYKIIEKKQPVAFWCNPISGHNTLYWYLQNLGQGPELLIRYENEEAVDDSQLPKDRFSAERLKGVDSTLKIQPAELGDSAVYLCASSLESDSPLHFGNGTRLTVT.

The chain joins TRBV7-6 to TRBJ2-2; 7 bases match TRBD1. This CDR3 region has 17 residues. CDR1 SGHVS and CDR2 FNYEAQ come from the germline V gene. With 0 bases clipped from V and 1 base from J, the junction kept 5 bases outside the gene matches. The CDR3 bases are TGTGCCAGCAGCTTAGCACAGGGGTCACTGAACACCGGGGAGCTGTTTTTT. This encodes CASSLAQGSLNTGELFF.

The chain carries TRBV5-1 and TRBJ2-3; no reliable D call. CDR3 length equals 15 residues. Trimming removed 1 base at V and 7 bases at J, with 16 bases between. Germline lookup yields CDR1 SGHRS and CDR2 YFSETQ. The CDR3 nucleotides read TGCGCCAGCAGCTTGACCCTAGATGGTGCGAATACGCAGTATTTT. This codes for CASSLTLDGANTQYF.

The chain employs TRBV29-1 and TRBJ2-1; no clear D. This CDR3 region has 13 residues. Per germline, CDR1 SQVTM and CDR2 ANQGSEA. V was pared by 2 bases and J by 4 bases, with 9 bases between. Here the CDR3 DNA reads TGCAGCGTTGAATATTTCGGGTACAATGAGCAGTTCTTC. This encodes CSVEYFGYNEQFF.

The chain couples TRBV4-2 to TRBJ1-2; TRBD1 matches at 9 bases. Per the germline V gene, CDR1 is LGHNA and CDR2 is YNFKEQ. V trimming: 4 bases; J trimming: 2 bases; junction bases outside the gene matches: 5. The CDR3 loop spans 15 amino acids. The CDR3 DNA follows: TGTGCCAGCAGCCCCAGGACAGGGGAGAACTATGGCTACACCTTC. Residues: CASSPRTGENYGYTF.

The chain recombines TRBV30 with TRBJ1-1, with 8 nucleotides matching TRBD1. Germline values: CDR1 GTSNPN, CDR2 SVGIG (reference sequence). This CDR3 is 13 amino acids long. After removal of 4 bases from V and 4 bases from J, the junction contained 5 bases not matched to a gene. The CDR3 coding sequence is TGTGCCTGGAATCAGGACAGGGCCACTGAAGCTTTCTTT. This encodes CAWNQDRATEAFF.

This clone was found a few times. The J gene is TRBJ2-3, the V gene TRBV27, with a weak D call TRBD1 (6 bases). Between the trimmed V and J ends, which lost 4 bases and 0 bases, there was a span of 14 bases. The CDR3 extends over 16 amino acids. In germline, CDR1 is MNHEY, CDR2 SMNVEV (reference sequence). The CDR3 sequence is CASSSQGPLSTDTQYF. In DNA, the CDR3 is TGTGCCAGCAGTTCACAGGGACCCCTTAGCACAGATACGCAGTATTTT.

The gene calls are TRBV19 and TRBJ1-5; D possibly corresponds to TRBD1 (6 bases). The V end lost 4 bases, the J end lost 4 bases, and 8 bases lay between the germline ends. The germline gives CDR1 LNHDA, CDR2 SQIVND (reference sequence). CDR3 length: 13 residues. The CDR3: CASSKTGNQPQHF. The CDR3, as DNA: TGTGCCAGTAGTAAGACAGGTAATCAGCCCCAGCATTTT.

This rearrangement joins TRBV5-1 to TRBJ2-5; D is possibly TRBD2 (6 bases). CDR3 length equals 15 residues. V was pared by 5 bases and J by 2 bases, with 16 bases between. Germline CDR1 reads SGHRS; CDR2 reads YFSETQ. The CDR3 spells CASSWGGPLQETQYF. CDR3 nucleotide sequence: TGCGCCAGCAGTTGGGGAGGCCCACTTCAAGAGACCCAGTACTTC. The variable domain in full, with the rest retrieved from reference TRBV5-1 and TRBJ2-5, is KAGVTQTPRYLIKTRGQQVTLSCSPISGHRSVSWYQQTPGQGLQFLFEYFSETQRNKGNFPGRFSGRQFSNSRSEMNVSTLELGDSALYLCASSWGGPLQETQYFGPGTRLLVL.

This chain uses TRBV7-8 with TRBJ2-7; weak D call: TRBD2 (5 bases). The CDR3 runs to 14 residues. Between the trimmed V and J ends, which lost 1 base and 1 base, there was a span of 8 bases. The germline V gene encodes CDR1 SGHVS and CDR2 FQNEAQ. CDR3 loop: CASSLVGGSYEQYF. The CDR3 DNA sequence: TGTGCCAGCAGCTTAGTAGGCGGGTCCTACGAGCAGTACTTC. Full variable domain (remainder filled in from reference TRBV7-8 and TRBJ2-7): GAGVSQSPRYKVAKRGQDVALRCDPISGHVSLFWYQQALGQGPEFLTYFQNEAQLDKSGLPSDRFFAERPEGSVSTLKIQRTQQEDSAVYLCASSLVGGSYEQYFGPGTRLTVT.

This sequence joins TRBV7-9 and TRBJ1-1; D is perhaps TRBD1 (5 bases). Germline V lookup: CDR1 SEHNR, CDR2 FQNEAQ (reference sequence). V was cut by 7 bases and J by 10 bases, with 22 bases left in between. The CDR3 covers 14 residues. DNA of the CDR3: TGTGCCAGCATCAGAGACGCGGACTTCGGGGGAGCTTTCTTT. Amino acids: CASIRDADFGGAFF.

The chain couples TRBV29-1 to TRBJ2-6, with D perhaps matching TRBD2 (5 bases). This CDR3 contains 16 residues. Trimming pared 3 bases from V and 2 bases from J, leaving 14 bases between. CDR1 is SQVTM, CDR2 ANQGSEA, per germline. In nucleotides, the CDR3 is TGCAGCGTTGACACCTCGAGGGAGCCTGGGGCCAACGTCCTGACTTTC. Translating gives CSVDTSREPGANVLTF.

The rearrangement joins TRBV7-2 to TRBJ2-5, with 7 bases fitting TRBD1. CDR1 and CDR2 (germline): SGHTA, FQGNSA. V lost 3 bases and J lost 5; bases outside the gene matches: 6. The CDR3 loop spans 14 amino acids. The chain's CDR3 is CASSFRGGAETQYF. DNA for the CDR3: TGTGCCAGCAGCTTCCGAGGGGGCGCCGAGACCCAGTACTTC.

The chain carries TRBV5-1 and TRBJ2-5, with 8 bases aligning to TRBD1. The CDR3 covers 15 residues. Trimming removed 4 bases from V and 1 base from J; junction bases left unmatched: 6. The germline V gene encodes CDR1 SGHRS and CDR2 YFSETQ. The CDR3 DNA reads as TGCGCCAGCAGCACACCAGACAGGGGCCAAGAGACCCAGTACTTC. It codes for CASSTPDRGQETQYF. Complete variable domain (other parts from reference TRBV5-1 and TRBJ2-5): KAGVTQTPRYLIKTRGQQVTLSCSPISGHRSVSWYQQTPGQGLQFLFEYFSETQRNKGNFPGRFSGRQFSNSRSEMNVSTLELGDSALYLCASSTPDRGQETQYFGPGTRLLVL.

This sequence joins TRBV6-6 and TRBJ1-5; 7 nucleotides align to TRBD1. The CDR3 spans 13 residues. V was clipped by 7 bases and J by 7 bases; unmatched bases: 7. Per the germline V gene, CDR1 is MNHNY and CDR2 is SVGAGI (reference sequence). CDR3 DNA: TGTGCCAGCAAAGACAGGGTTAAGCAGCCCCAGCATTTT. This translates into CASKDRVKQPQHF.